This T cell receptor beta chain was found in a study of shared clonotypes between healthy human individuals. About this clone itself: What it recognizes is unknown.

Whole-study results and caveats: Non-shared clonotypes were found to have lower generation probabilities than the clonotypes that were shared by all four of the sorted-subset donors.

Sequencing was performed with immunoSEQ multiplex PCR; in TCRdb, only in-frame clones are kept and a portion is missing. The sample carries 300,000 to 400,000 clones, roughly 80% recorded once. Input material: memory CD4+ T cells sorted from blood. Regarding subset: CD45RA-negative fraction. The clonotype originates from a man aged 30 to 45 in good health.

CDR3 sequence: CASSSGSWNTEAFF. CDR3 coding DNA: TGTGCCAGCAGTTCCGGTTCTTGGAACACTGAAGCTTTCTTT. This chain joins TRBV6-6 and TRBJ1-1; D remains unclear. The CDR3 contains 14 residues. Germline-derived CDR1 and CDR2 are MNHNY and SVGAGI (reference sequence). Trimming removed 4 bases from V and 1 base from J, with 10 bases in between.